The 22 T cell receptor beta chains below were found in one sample sequenced in a study of cytomegalovirus exposure and HLA in healthy donors. PCR was performed using 60 Vbeta and 13 Jbeta primers. Method: immunoSEQ multiplex PCR; TCRdb's copy keeps in-frame clones and lacks some. Among about 94,000 clones listed, more than 75% were seen once. Sequenced input: PBMCs. Receptor source: a human donor in good health.

This clone was seen only once. This sequence joins TRBV28 and TRBJ1-1, with D possibly TRBD1 on 5 matching bases. The CDR3 extends over 11 amino acids. Trimming stripped 7 bases from V and 3 bases from J, with 6 bases between. Per the germline V gene, CDR1 is MDHEN and CDR2 is SYDVKM. In DNA form, the CDR3 reads TGTGCCAGCACAGGGCACACTGAAGCTTTCTTT. As protein: CASTGHTEAFF.

This chain connects TRBV5-1 to TRBJ2-3; D perhaps matches TRBD1 (5 bases). In germline, CDR1 is SGHRS, CDR2 YFSETQ. The V and J ends lost 0 bases and 0 bases respectively, with 17 bases between them. The CDR3 runs to 18 residues. Here the CDR3 reads CASSLGRARRYSTDTQYF. The CDR3 region has the DNA TGCGCCAGCAGCTTGGGCAGGGCCCGAAGATATAGCACAGATACGCAGTATTTT.

This chain connects TRBV18 to TRBJ2-5; 9 nucleotides agree with TRBD1. V shed 4 bases and J 8 bases; nucleotides not matched to a gene: 2. Per germline, CDR1 KGHSH and CDR2 LQKENI. This CDR3 comprises 12 residues. Here the CDR3 DNA reads TGTGCCAGCTCACGGGACAGGGACACCCAGTACTTC. Its translation is CASSRDRDTQYF. Together with reference TRBV18 and TRBJ2-5, the CDR3 gives the full variable domain: NAGVMQNPRHLVRRRGQEARLRCSPMKGHSHVYWYRQLPEEGLKFMVYLQKENIIDESGMPKERFSAEFPKEGPSILRIQQVVRGDSAAYFCASSRDRDTQYFGPGTRLLVL.

The rearrangement links TRBV4-3 to TRBJ2-5; 9 nucleotides align to TRBD2. CDR3 length: 17 residues. CDR1 is LGHNA and CDR2 is YSLEER in the germline V gene. V lost 0 bases, J lost 5 bases, and 10 bases stayed unmatched. The CDR3 DNA reads as TGCGCCAGCAGCCAAGACCCCCGCGGGGGGGCCAAGGAGACCCAGTACTTC. Translated, it gives CASSQDPRGGAKETQYF.

The rearrangement uses TRBV7-2 and TRBJ2-1; possibly TRBD2 for D (7 bases). CDR3 length: 15 residues. V was cut by 4 bases and J by 6 bases, with 16 bases left in between. Germline lookup yields CDR1 SGHTA and CDR2 FQGNSA. The CDR3 is CASSYDGGRINEQFF. The CDR3 bases are TGTGCCAGCAGCTACGACGGGGGGCGAATCAATGAGCAGTTCTTC.

This clone was picked up one time. This chain connects TRBV9 to TRBJ2-2; the D is unclear. Trimming cost V 2 bases and J 4 bases, with 12 bases left between them. The CDR3 consists of 15 residues. Germline assignment: CDR1 SGDLS and CDR2 YYNGEE. Here the CDR3 reads CASSVGSRITGELFF. DNA of the CDR3: TGTGCCAGCAGCGTCGGGTCGCGGATCACCGGGGAGCTGTTTTTT. The entire variable domain, with the rest obtained from reference TRBV9 and TRBJ2-2, is as follows: DSGVTQTPKHLITATGQRVTLRCSPRSGDLSVYWYQQSLDQGLQFLIQYYNGEERAKGNILERFSAQQFPDLHSELNLSSLELGDSALYFCASSVGSRITGELFFGEGSRLTVL.

This chain connects TRBV6-6 to TRBJ2-3; perhaps TRBD1 as D (6 bases). The CDR3 has 16 amino acids. Trimming left V 5 bases short and J 2 bases short, with 17 bases between. The V gene's germline CDR1 is MNHNY and CDR2 SVGAGI (reference sequence). The CDR3 DNA is TGTGCCAGCAGTCTTTCGGGACAACGCTACACAGATACGCAGTATTTT. Translated: CASSLSGQRYTDTQYF.

The V and J genes are TRBV30 and TRBJ1-1, with TRBD1 matching 8 bases. The CDR3 contains 12 residues. The germline CDR1 and CDR2 sequences are GTSNPN and SVGIG (reference sequence). The ends lost 4 bases at V and 4 bases at J; junction bases unmatched: 2. CDR3 region: CAWNDRGTEAFF. CDR3 DNA sequence: TGTGCCTGGAACGACAGGGGCACTGAAGCTTTCTTT.

This chain's CDR3 is CATSRDGGSGAQAQYF. The CDR3 bases are TGTGCCACCAGCAGAGATGGGGGTAGCGGGGCCCAGGCCCAGTACTTC. This chain uses TRBV15 with TRBJ2-5; TRBD2 matches at 8 bases. Germline CDR1 reads LNHNV; CDR2 reads YYDKDF (reference sequence). The CDR3 extends over 16 amino acids. V shed 0 bases, J shed 9 bases, and the junction held 12 bases outside the gene matches.

The rearrangement links TRBV4-2 to TRBJ2-5, with TRBD2 as a possible D gene (6 bases). Trimming pared 0 bases from V and 4 bases from J, leaving 15 bases between. CDR1 is LGHNA, CDR2 YNFKEQ, per germline. This CDR3 region has 16 residues. The chain's CDR3 is CASSQDPGKGGETQYF. Here the CDR3 DNA reads TGTGCCAGCAGCCAAGATCCCGGGAAGGGAGGAGAGACCCAGTACTTC.

The chain joins TRBV4-3 to TRBJ2-2; weak D call: TRBD1 (5 bases). The germline V gene has CDR1 LGHNA and CDR2 YSLEER. Between the trimmed V and J ends, which lost 0 bases and 2 bases, there was a span of 13 bases. The CDR3 loop spans 17 amino acids. CDR3: CASSQDRAGPNTGELFF. The CDR3 coding sequence is TGCGCCAGCAGCCAAGATAGGGCAGGGCCAAACACCGGGGAGCTGTTTTTT.

The V and J genes are TRBV7-6 and TRBJ2-7; 7 bases fit TRBD1. Unmatched junction bases numbered 3, after V lost 5 bases and J lost 2 bases. Germline V gives CDR1 SGHVS, CDR2 FNYEAQ. The CDR3 is 13 residues long. For the CDR3, the DNA is TGTGCCAGCAGCGCAACAGGGGCCTACGAGCAGTACTTC. It specifies CASSATGAYEQYF.

The chain joins TRBV15 to TRBJ2-7; 7 bases align to TRBD2. The CDR3 sequence is 14 residues long. With 0 bases clipped from V and 7 bases from J, the junction kept 6 bases outside the gene matches. From germline, CDR1 is LNHNV and CDR2 YYDKDF (reference sequence). The CDR3 bases are TGTGCCACCAGCAGAGATCTAGTGCGGGAGGAGCAGTACTTC. Its translation: CATSRDLVREEQYF.

This clone appeared a few times. This chain connects TRBV6-5 to TRBJ2-3, with TRBD2 matching 10 bases. The CDR3 has 14 residues. Germline CDR1 is MNHEY and CDR2 is SVGAGI. Losses at the gene ends were 8 bases for V and 5 bases for J; bases not matched to a gene: 7. CDR3 in amino acids: CASGLAGAKDTQYF. Here the CDR3 DNA reads TGTGCCAGCGGGCTAGCGGGAGCTAAAGATACGCAGTATTTT.

This chain connects TRBV28 to TRBJ2-1; 11 bases fit TRBD2. The CDR3 length is 15 residues. V shed 6 bases, J shed 10 bases, and the junction held 11 bases outside the gene matches. CDR1 MDHEN and CDR2 SYDVKM come from the germline V gene. CDR3 region: CASSRSGRALEEQFF. CDR3 nucleotide sequence: TGTGCCAGCAGCCGTAGCGGGAGGGCCCTGGAAGAGCAGTTCTTC.

By frequency in the sample, this clone is large. Within the sample, other DNA sequences also encode this same CDR3. The gene calls are TRBV6-1 and TRBJ2-7, with 9 bases aligning to TRBD2. The CDR3 totals 14 residues. Germline V gene lookup returns CDR1 MNHNS and CDR2 SASEGT. Germline trimming cut 8 bases from V and 3 bases from J; bases unmatched to any gene: 8. CDR3 nucleotide sequence: TGTGCCAGCTCGACGGCGACTAGCGGCTACGAGCAGTACTTC. Protein sequence: CASSTATSGYEQYF.

This clone was counted between two and nine times. V usage is TRBV9 and J usage is TRBJ1-1; a possible D gene is TRBD1 (6 bases). V was trimmed by 0 bases and J by 7 bases, leaving 10 bases between them. This CDR3 comprises 13 residues. Germline assignment: CDR1 SGDLS and CDR2 YYNGEE. Here the CDR3 DNA reads TGTGCCAGCAGCGTAGACAGGGTTGGTGAAGCTTTCTTT. Its translation is CASSVDRVGEAFF.

This chain uses TRBV27 with TRBJ2-5; 15 bases are shared with TRBD2. Looked up from germline, CDR1 is MNHEY and CDR2 is SMNVEV (reference sequence). Losses at the gene ends were 5 bases for V and 5 bases for J; bases not matched to a gene: 6. The CDR3 sequence is 16 residues long. Written as DNA, the CDR3 is TGTGCCAGCAGTCCCCTGGGGACTAGCGGGAGGGAGACCCAGTACTTC. Translating gives CASSPLGTSGRETQYF.

The chain carries TRBV6-4 and TRBJ1-2; the D gene is possibly TRBD1 (5 bases). V was trimmed by 5 bases and J by 5 bases, leaving 12 bases between them. Looked up from germline, CDR1 is MRHNA and CDR2 is SNTAGT. CDR3 length: 13 residues. The CDR3 sequence is CASSSGNRYGYTF. The CDR3 nucleotides are TGTGCCAGCAGTTCAGGGAATAGATATGGCTACACCTTC.

As concerns this clone: At the DNA level, this CDR3 is encoded by other sequences in the same sample as well. CDR3 amino acids: CASSRSSYEQYF. In nucleotides, the CDR3 is TGTGCCAGCAGCCGCAGCTCCTACGAGCAGTACTTC. The V call is TRBV7-2, the J call TRBJ2-7; D not certain. This CDR3 has 12 residues. CDR1 SGHTA and CDR2 FQGNSA come from the germline V gene. V lost 5 bases to trimming and J lost 0 bases, with 5 bases between them.

The chain links TRBV11-2 to TRBJ2-3; D ambiguous. Trimming stripped 0 bases from V and 0 bases from J, with 10 bases between. Germline V gives CDR1 SGHAT, CDR2 FQNNGV. This CDR3 comprises 16 residues. CDR3 sequence reads: CASSLDWRTSTDTQYF. As DNA, the CDR3 is TGTGCCAGCAGCTTAGACTGGAGAACTAGCACAGATACGCAGTATTTT.

The chain has TRBV7-8 and TRBJ2-7; TRBD2 might be the D (5 bases). The V gene lost 6 bases and the J gene lost 0 bases, with 12 bases spanning the gap. This CDR3 is built from 14 residues. Germline V gives CDR1 SGHVS, CDR2 FQNEAQ. The DNA for the CDR3 is TGTGCCAGCAGGGAGTGGACTGCCTCCTACGAGCAGTACTTC. Encoded protein: CASREWTASYEQYF.